The 18 T cell receptor beta chains below all came from one sample that was sequenced in a study of spatial heterogeneity in lung cancer. TCRdb called the 5' RACE reads again in MiXCR, with one record for every CDR3 protein. The table has 39,000 or so distinct CDR3 sequences, around 7.2% seen once. The time point is: sample taken at primary tumor resection. Unsorted whole RNA samples from tumor, nontumor lung or frozen PBMC were sequenced. Sequencing was performed on PBMCs, taken at surgery. These receptors all stem from a male donor with early-stage non-small cell lung cancer.

Concerning this clonotype: Possible read error: a much larger clone is one base away. As DNA, the CDR3 is TGTGCCAGCGGACCGTGTAATTCACCCCTCCACTTT. Its translation is CASGPCNSPLHF. The V call is TRBV7-2, the J call TRBJ1-6, with no clear D. Per the germline V gene, CDR1 is SGHTA and CDR2 is FQGNSA. CDR3 size: 12 residues. Trimming cost V 8 bases and J 6 bases, with 8 bases left between them.

This clonotype was seen a few times. The chain uses TRBV6-6 and TRBJ1-2, with D unclear. This CDR3 comprises 14 residues. Between the trimmed V and J ends, which lost 4 bases and 3 bases, there was a span of 12 bases. CDR1 and CDR2 from the germline V gene are MNHNY and SVGAGI (reference sequence). CDR3 sequence reads: CASSFDSTDYGYTF. The CDR3 coding sequence is TGTGCCAGCAGTTTCGACTCCACGGACTATGGCTACACCTTC.

The J gene is TRBJ2-3, the V gene TRBV20-1, with TRBD2 matching over 7 bases. Trimming at V came to 2 bases and at J to 2 bases, leaving 7 bases not matched to a gene. CDR1 and CDR2 (germline): DFQATT, SNEGSKA (reference sequence). CDR3 length: 15 amino acids. CDR3 bases: TGCAGTGCTAGACCGCTAAGCGGGGTCACAGATACGCAGTATTTT. It encodes CSARPLSGVTDTQYF.

This clonotype was detected ten times or more. This sequence joins TRBV27 and TRBJ2-1; D is uncertain. The CDR3 is made up of 13 amino acids. CDR1 and CDR2 (germline): MNHEY, SMNVEV (reference sequence). The V and J ends lost 6 bases and 16 bases respectively, with 22 bases between them. The CDR3 is CASSVPGDPTLFF. The CDR3 DNA sequence: TGTGCCAGCAGCGTCCCCGGCGACCCTACTTTATTCTTC.

This chain uses TRBV7-9 with TRBJ2-3; no clear D gene. CDR3 size: 14 residues. CDR1 and CDR2 from the germline V gene are SEHNR and FQNEAQ (reference sequence). V shed 2 bases and J shed 1 base, with 7 bases lying between them. The CDR3 is CASSLTSGTDTQYF. CDR3 nucleotide sequence: TGTGCCAGCAGCTTAACCAGCGGCACAGATACGCAGTATTTT.

This clonotype was seen repeatedly, ten times or more. V gene TRBV7-9 combines with J gene TRBJ1-1, with 8 bases that match TRBD1. J gave up 3 bases and V 5 bases, and 8 bases lay outside the gene matches. The CDR3 sequence is 15 residues long. CDR1 is SEHNR and CDR2 is FQNEAQ in the germline V gene (reference sequence). The DNA for the CDR3 is TGTGCCAGCAGCGTATACAGGGGGAAAGACACTGAAGCTTTCTTT. Protein product: CASSVYRGKDTEAFF.

This chain connects TRBV10-3 to TRBJ1-2; D is ambiguous. Germline V lookup: CDR1 ENHRY, CDR2 SYGVKD. Trimming cost V 5 bases and J 1 base, with 11 bases left between them. The CDR3 is 14 residues long. The CDR3 coding sequence is TGTGCCATCAGTCCCCAAATTGGTAACTATGGCTACACCTTC. As protein: CAISPQIGNYGYTF.

This clonotype was seen more than once but under ten times. This chain links TRBV6-5 with TRBJ2-2; 8 bases agree with TRBD1. V shed 6 bases and J 5 bases; nucleotides not matched to a gene: 8. Germline V lookup: CDR1 MNHEY, CDR2 SVGAGI. The CDR3 spans 15 residues. CDR3 coding DNA: TGTGCCAGCAGGGGGACAGGAGTGATTACCGGGGAGCTGTTTTTT. Protein product: CASRGTGVITGELFF.

The J gene is TRBJ2-4, the V gene TRBV7-9, with a weak D call TRBD2 (6 bases). The germline V and J ends were trimmed by 5 bases and 6 bases, with 14 bases remaining between them. Per the germline V gene, CDR1 is SEHNR and CDR2 is FQNEAQ (reference sequence). The CDR3 is 14 residues long. CDR3 sequence reads: CASSPGTSGNIQYF. CDR3 nucleotide sequence: TGTGCCAGCAGCCCAGGGACTTCGGGAAACATTCAGTACTTC.

In its sample, this clonotype was seen once. The CDR3 DNA reads as TGTGCCAGCAGCTTAGGGCAGATCAACGCAGATACGCAGTATTTT. It is translated as CASSLGQINADTQYF. The chain recombines TRBV11-3 with TRBJ2-3, with D uncertain. The CDR3 runs to 15 residues. The germline V gene encodes CDR1 SGHNT and CDR2 YENEEA. Trimming left V 1 base short and J 4 bases short, with 12 bases between.

This clonotype was detected ten times or more. The chain links TRBV21-1 to TRBJ2-7; TRBD2 is taken as the D call from the table, unchecked against the DNA. TRBV21-1 is tagged as a pseudogene. CDR3 size: 15 residues. CDR3 in amino acids: CASSRPLAKSGEQYV. The CDR3 DNA reads as TGTGCCAGCAGCAGGCCGCTAGCGAAGTCTGGCGAGCAGTACGTC.

This clonotype was detected many times. The V call is TRBV6-1, the J call TRBJ1-6, with 9 bases aligning to TRBD1. CDR3 length: 16 amino acids. Germline assignment: CDR1 MNHNS and CDR2 SASEGT. V shed 0 bases, J shed 9 bases, and the junction held 6 bases outside the gene matches. DNA for the CDR3: TGTGCCAGCAGTGAAGCACGGGACAGGGTACTTTCACCCCTCCACTTT. Protein sequence: CASSEARDRVLSPLHF.

This clonotype has a count of ten or more. The J gene is TRBJ2-1, the V gene TRBV27, with D perhaps TRBD1 (5 bases). The V and J ends lost 2 bases and 5 bases respectively, with 10 bases between them. Germline loops: CDR1 MNHEY, CDR2 SMNVEV (reference sequence). The CDR3 extends over 14 amino acids. CDR3 sequence: CASSLVRAHNEQFF. CDR3 DNA sequence: TGTGCCAGCAGTTTAGTCAGGGCCCACAATGAGCAGTTCTTC.

In this sample, this clonotype is medium-sized. J is TRBJ2-2 and V is TRBV7-8; D is possibly TRBD1 (6 bases). CDR1 SGHVS and CDR2 FQNEAQ come from the germline V gene. V was shortened by 5 bases and J by 3 bases, with 10 bases between the two germline ends. The CDR3 loop spans 14 amino acids. DNA of the CDR3: TGTGCCAGCAGCCTGTGGACAGACACCGGGGAGCTGTTTTTT. Translation gives CASSLWTDTGELFF. Variable domain in full (rest from reference TRBV7-8 and TRBJ2-2): GAGVSQSPRYKVAKRGQDVALRCDPISGHVSLFWYQQALGQGPEFLTYFQNEAQLDKSGLPSDRFFAERPEGSVSTLKIQRTQQEDSAVYLCASSLWTDTGELFFGEGSRLTVL.

This clonotype was counted at least ten times. The gene calls are TRBV29-1 and TRBJ2-5; 7 nucleotides agree with TRBD1. CDR3 length equals 15 residues. Losses at the gene ends were 0 bases for V and 2 bases for J; bases not matched to a gene: 6. Germline loops: CDR1 SQVTM, CDR2 ANQGSEA. DNA for the CDR3: TGCAGCGTTGAAGATCTGGACAGGCCACAAGAGACCCAGTACTTC. Residues: CSVEDLDRPQETQYF.

This clonotype was counted ten times or more. The rearrangement links TRBV19 to TRBJ1-6, with D possibly TRBD1 on 5 matching bases. V gave up 7 bases and J gave up 7 bases, with 14 bases separating them. This CDR3 is 14 amino acids long. The germline gives CDR1 LNHDA, CDR2 SQIVND (reference sequence). CDR3 coding DNA: TGTGCCAGTACCTACGGGGGAAACAATTCACCCCTCCACTTT. It translates to CASTYGGNNSPLHF.

This clonotype was seen more than once but under ten times. The chain joins TRBV7-9 to TRBJ1-1, with a weak D call TRBD1 (6 bases). V was trimmed by 5 bases and J by 5 bases, leaving 15 bases between them. Germline V gene lookup returns CDR1 SEHNR and CDR2 FQNEAQ (reference sequence). The CDR3 contains 14 residues. CDR3 residues: CASSIHRENTEAFF. CDR3 nucleotide sequence: TGTGCCAGCAGCATACACAGGGAGAATACTGAAGCTTTCTTT.

The chain links TRBV20-1 to TRBJ2-7; the match to TRBD1 covers 8 bases. The CDR3 consists of 10 residues. V shed 6 bases and J 6 bases; nucleotides not matched to a gene: 1. Germline V gene sequence: CDR1 DFQATT, CDR2 SNEGSKA (reference sequence). CDR3 region: CSATGAEQYF. CDR3 nucleotide sequence: TGCAGTGCGACAGGGGCCGAGCAGTACTTC.